The rows below give T cell receptor beta chains drawn from one sample of a study of T cell responses to AZD1222 COVID-19 vaccine. The method was immunoSEQ multiplex PCR; TCRdb's version includes in-frame clones alone and lacks a portion of them. The sample consists of under 200,000 clones, about nine tenths of them appearing once. The starting material was peripheral blood, obtained on day 0 of AZD1222 vaccination. The receptors were sampled from an adult in good health. Both conserved end residues are part of each CDR3. The D gene is left open where the match is weak. Clone size, where shown, is once, few, many, or a class for clones that have expanded.

cdr3_aa cdr3_nt j_call d_call v_call clone_size
CASSVGRRWDTGELFF TGTGCCAGCAGCGTAGGTAGGAGGTGGGATACCGGGGAGCTGTTTTTT TRBJ2-2 NA TRBV9 NA
CASSLERGRSNQPQHF TGTGCCAGCAGTTTAGAGCGGGGAAGGTCCAATCAGCCCCAGCATTTT TRBJ1-5 NA TRBV28 NA
CASSVGVQNNEKLFF TGTGCCAGCAGCGTGGGGGTACAAAATAATGAAAAACTGTTTTTT TRBJ1-4 NA TRBV9 NA
CASSLERQPGDYGYTF TGTGCCAGCAGCTTGGAGAGACAGCCGGGAGACTATGGCTACACCTTC TRBJ1-2 NA TRBV7-8 NA
CASSRQGTSYGYTF TGTGCCAGCAGTCGACAGGGTACAAGCTATGGCTACACCTTC TRBJ1-2 TRBD1 TRBV6-2/TRBV6-3 NA
CSVDKGGGYEQYF TGCAGCGTTGATAAGGGGGGAGGGTACGAGCAGTACTTC TRBJ2-7 NA TRBV29-1 NA
CASSPPQSTGELFF TGTGCCAGCAGCCCCCCTCAGAGCACCGGGGAGCTGTTTTTT TRBJ2-2 NA TRBV9 NA
CATQVTYNEQFF TGTGCGACGCAGGTGACCTACAATGAGCAGTTCTTC TRBJ2-1 NA TRBV25-1 NA
CASRADAGAYHNSPLHF TGTGCCAGCAGAGCAGACGCGGGGGCATATCATAATTCACCCCTCCACTTT TRBJ1-6 NA TRBV28 NA
CASSVARGGGTMNTGELFF TGTGCCAGCAGCGTAGCTCGAGGCGGGGGGACCATGAACACCGGGGAGCTGTTTTTT TRBJ2-2 TRBD2 TRBV9 NA
CACHRQGASDYGYTF TGTGCCTGCCATCGACAGGGGGCAAGTGACTATGGCTACACCTTC TRBJ1-2 TRBD1 TRBV7-9 NA
CASSERGRTKGGETQYF TGTGCCAGCAGTGAACGCGGACGGACGAAAGGGGGAGAGACCCAGTACTTC TRBJ2-5 NA TRBV6-1 NA
CAIGGNTIYF TGTGCCATCGGGGGAAACACCATATATTTT TRBJ1-3 NA TRBV10-3 NA
CASSEVATNEKLFF TGTGCCAGCAGTGAAGTTGCAACTAATGAAAAACTGTTTTTT TRBJ1-4 NA TRBV2 NA
CASSPRGASYEQYF TGTGCCAGCAGTCCCCGGGGGGCCAGCTACGAGCAGTACTTC TRBJ2-7 NA TRBV27 NA
CASRSPNTEAFF TGTGCCAGCAGATCCCCGAACACTGAAGCTTTCTTT TRBJ1-1 NA TRBV7-3 once
CASSLAEAAGELFF TGCGCCAGCAGCTTGGCAGAGGCCGCCGGGGAGCTGTTTTTT TRBJ2-2 NA TRBV5-1 once
CASSGVDRGHSPLHF TGTGCCAGCAGTGGAGTAGACAGGGGGCATTCACCCCTCCACTTT TRBJ1-6 TRBD1 TRBV6-4 NA
CASSGTGNYGYTF TGTGCCAGCAGCGGGACGGGCAACTATGGCTACACCTTC TRBJ1-2 NA TRBV7-9 NA
CASSSRTGTFMEAFF TGTGCCAGCAGTTCCAGGACAGGGACCTTCATGGAAGCTTTCTTT TRBJ1-1 TRBD1 TRBV28 NA
CASSETGYLNQPQHF TGTGCCAGCAGCGAGACAGGGTATTTGAATCAGCCCCAGCATTTT TRBJ1-5 TRBD1 TRBV7-9 once
CASRATGYYGYTF TGTGCCAGCAGGGCGACAGGGTACTATGGCTACACCTTC TRBJ1-2 TRBD1 TRBV7-2 once
CASRRTATTEAFF TGTGCCAGCAGGAGGACGGCGACCACTGAAGCTTTCTTT TRBJ1-1 NA TRBV6-5 few
CASNPRGDSSLISYNSPLHF TGTGCCAGCAATCCTAGGGGGGACAGTTCCCTAATCTCCTATAATTCACCCCTCCACTTT TRBJ1-6 TRBD1 TRBV28 few
CASSLGRGEKLFF TGTGCCAGCAGTCTAGGACGGGGAGAAAAACTGTTTTTT TRBJ1-4 NA TRBV7-2 NA
CASRAPGSTDTQYF TGTGCCAGCAGGGCCCCGGGGAGCACAGATACGCAGTATTTT TRBJ2-3 NA TRBV28 NA
CASSPTGTGEAFF TGCGCCAGCAGCCCCACGGGGACAGGGGAAGCTTTCTTT TRBJ1-1 TRBD1 TRBV5-1 NA
CASSFGSASYGYTF TGTGCCAGCAGTTTCGGCAGTGCCTCCTATGGCTACACCTTC TRBJ1-2 NA TRBV28 NA
CAISESFGTGGNIQYF TGTGCCATCAGTGAGTCGTTCGGGACAGGCGGGAACATTCAGTACTTC TRBJ2-4 TRBD1 TRBV10-3 NA
CASSVSRTVTSGNTIYF TGTGCCAGCAGCGTAAGTCGAACAGTTACCTCTGGAAACACCATATATTTT TRBJ1-3 NA TRBV9 NA
CAIASQAGLDGYTF TGTGCCATCGCCTCCCAGGCAGGGCTTGACGGCTACACCTTC TRBJ1-2 NA TRBV10-3 NA
CASRRPGRNTEAFF TGTGCCAGCAGAAGGCCAGGGAGGAACACTGAAGCTTTCTTT TRBJ1-1 NA TRBV28 few
CAISDPPGTLGNYEQYF TGTGCCATCAGTGACCCCCCTGGGACACTGGGCAACTACGAGCAGTACTTC TRBJ2-7 NA TRBV10-3 NA
CASTTGLGIQETQYF TGTGCCAGCACCACGGGACTAGGGATCCAAGAGACCCAGTACTTC TRBJ2-5 TRBD2 TRBV6-5 NA
CASSPDRGETQYF TGTGCCAGCAGTCCCGACAGGGGAGAGACCCAGTACTTC TRBJ2-5 TRBD1 TRBV6-5 NA
CSASPGIGNQPQHF TGCAGTGCTAGTCCCGGGATTGGCAATCAGCCCCAGCATTTT TRBJ1-5 NA TRBV20-1 NA
CASSQSRSLYGYTF TGTGCCAGCAGCCAATCCCGGAGCCTTTATGGCTACACCTTC TRBJ1-2 NA TRBV3-1/TRBV3-2 NA
CASSPGGLAGGNEQYF TGTGCCAGCAGCCCCGGGGGGCTAGCGGGGGGTAACGAGCAGTACTTC TRBJ2-7 TRBD2 TRBV7-2 NA
CASSHHPGRSSGNTIYF TGTGCCAGCAGCCACCACCCCGGACGCAGCTCTGGAAACACCATATATTTT TRBJ1-3 NA TRBV6-2/TRBV6-3 NA
CASSPAGAYQPQHF TGTGCCAGCTCACCTGCGGGGGCCTATCAGCCCCAGCATTTT TRBJ1-5 NA TRBV18 few
CASSQRGLHSPLHF TGTGCCAGCAGCCAAAGGGGGCTGCATTCACCCCTCCACTTT TRBJ1-6 TRBD1 TRBV3-1/TRBV3-2 NA
CASSFTGQGYNEQFF TGTGCCAGCAGCTTTACGGGACAGGGCTACAATGAGCAGTTCTTC TRBJ2-1 TRBD1 TRBV7-6 once
CASSFGGVETQYF TGTGCCAGCAGCTTCGGGGGGGTAGAGACCCAGTACTTC TRBJ2-5 TRBD2 TRBV7-2 NA
CASSQDLVTTEAFF TGTGCCAGCAGCCAAGATCTGGTCACCACTGAAGCTTTCTTT TRBJ1-1 NA TRBV3-1/TRBV3-2 NA
CASSQQGARDEKLFF TGCGCCAGCAGCCAACAGGGGGCGCGGGATGAAAAACTGTTTTTT TRBJ1-4 TRBD1 TRBV4-1 NA
CASSSSTGWPTF TGTGCCAGCAGCTCCTCGACAGGGTGGCCCACCTTC TRBJ1-2 TRBD1 TRBV11-2 NA
CASSHPLGQTTYEQYF TGTGCCAGCAGCCACCCCTTGGGACAGACCACCTACGAGCAGTACTTC TRBJ2-7 TRBD1 TRBV3-1/TRBV3-2 NA
CASRGTGKGNTEAFF TGTGCCAGCAGGGGTACGGGGAAGGGTAACACTGAAGCTTTCTTT TRBJ1-1 NA TRBV7-8 NA
CASTFLGVNYGYTF TGTGCCAGCACCTTCTTAGGAGTCAACTATGGCTACACCTTC TRBJ1-2 NA TRBV6-5 NA
CSAGMNTEAFF TGCAGTGCGGGGATGAACACTGAAGCTTTCTTT TRBJ1-1 NA TRBV20-1 NA
CASSAGQGAAGELFF TGCGCCAGCAGCGCTGGACAGGGGGCGGCCGGGGAGCTGTTTTTT TRBJ2-2 TRBD1 TRBV5-1 NA
CASIPPGLREQFF TGTGCCAGCATCCCCCCGGGACTAAGAGAGCAGTTCTTC TRBJ2-1 TRBD2 TRBV2 NA
CASSLSGKETQYF TGTGCCAGCAGTTTATCAGGAAAAGAGACCCAGTACTTC TRBJ2-5 NA TRBV12-3/TRBV12-4 few
CAISAATGSIGALHF TGTGCCATCAGTGCAGCTACGGGTTCAATAGGAGCCCTCCACTTT TRBJ1-6 NA TRBV10-3 once